Listed below are T cell receptor beta chains from one sample, sequenced in a study of beta chain features in type 1 diabetes. Sequencing used immunoSEQ multiplex PCR; TCRdb keeps in-frame clones, though not all of them. The sample shows some 250,000 clones, roughly 11% of them seen only once. Sequences were obtained from naive CD4+ T cells from blood. These TCRs come from a man aged 30 to 39 with type 1 diabetes. Each CDR3 is given with its conserved first and last residue. A D gene is named only where the DNA matches it firmly. Clone size is stated in some rows and not others, as once, few, many or a class when expanded.

j_call: TRBJ2-1
v_call: TRBV9
clone_size: few
d_call: TRBD1
cdr3_nt: TGTGCCAGCAGCGTAGGGGGGACAGGGGTCAATGAGCAGTTCTTC
cdr3_aa: CASSVGGTGVNEQFF

j_call: TRBJ2-5
v_call: TRBV9
clone_size: few
d_call: TRBD1
cdr3_nt: TGTGCCAGCAGCCGGGTCAGGGGGGAGACCCAGTACTTC
cdr3_aa: CASSRVRGETQYF

j_call: TRBJ1-1
v_call: TRBV21-1
clone_size: few
d_call: -
cdr3_nt: TGTGCCAGCAGCCTCCGGGACAGGGAGAACACTGAAGCTTTCTTT
cdr3_aa: CASSLRDRENTEAFF

j_call: TRBJ2-1
v_call: TRBV7-8
clone_size: few
d_call: TRBD2
cdr3_nt: TGTGCCAGCAGCTCCGAGCGGGGGTCCTACAATGAGCAGTTCTTC
cdr3_aa: CASSSERGSYNEQFF

j_call: TRBJ1-5
v_call: TRBV29-1
clone_size: few
d_call: TRBD1
cdr3_nt: TGCAGCGTTGCCGGGACAGGGGAAGCTGGGAGCAATCAGCCCCAGCATTTT
cdr3_aa: CSVAGTGEAGSNQPQHF

j_call: TRBJ1-2
v_call: TRBV11-2
clone_size: -
d_call: TRBD1
cdr3_nt: TGTGCCAGCAACCGGGACAGGGCAAACTATGGCTACACCTTC
cdr3_aa: CASNRDRANYGYTF

j_call: TRBJ2-5
v_call: TRBV4-1
clone_size: -
d_call: -
cdr3_nt: TGCGCCAGCAGCCAAGATACAGGGACCAGAGAGACCCAGTACTTC
cdr3_aa: CASSQDTGTRETQYF

j_call: TRBJ2-5
v_call: TRBV19
clone_size: few
d_call: TRBD1
cdr3_nt: TGTGCCAGTAGGGACAGGGGGCGAGAGACCCAGTACTTC
cdr3_aa: CASRDRGRETQYF

j_call: TRBJ2-5
v_call: TRBV5-1
clone_size: few
d_call: -
cdr3_nt: TGCGCCAGCAGCTGGGCCGGGATCAAGGAGGAGACCCAGTACTTC
cdr3_aa: CASSWAGIKEETQYF

j_call: TRBJ1-6
v_call: TRBV6-5
clone_size: -
d_call: -
cdr3_nt: TGTGCCAGCAGTTATCAGGGCCCAAATTCACCCCTCCACTTT
cdr3_aa: CASSYQGPNSPLHF

j_call: TRBJ2-2
v_call: TRBV2
clone_size: -
d_call: -
cdr3_nt: TGTGCCAGCAGTGAAGTGAGCTGGGAGCTGTTTTTT
cdr3_aa: CASSEVSWELFF

j_call: TRBJ1-6
v_call: TRBV5-1
clone_size: -
d_call: -
cdr3_nt: TGCGCCAGCAGCTGGCGGCAGGGCGGACAAAATTCACCCCTCCACTTT
cdr3_aa: CASSWRQGGQNSPLHF

j_call: TRBJ1-5
v_call: TRBV19
clone_size: few
d_call: -
cdr3_nt: TGTGCCAGCTCCAGCGGGGTTTATCAGCCCCAGCATTTT
cdr3_aa: CASSSGVYQPQHF

j_call: TRBJ1-1
v_call: TRBV28
clone_size: few
d_call: TRBD1
cdr3_nt: TGTGCCAGCAGTATCGGACAGGGGCAAGCTTTCTTT
cdr3_aa: CASSIGQGQAFF

j_call: TRBJ2-3
v_call: TRBV4-1
clone_size: -
d_call: -
cdr3_nt: TGCGCCAGCAGCCAAGGTAAACAGGGTCGCACAGATACGCAGTATTTT
cdr3_aa: CASSQGKQGRTDTQYF

j_call: TRBJ1-1
v_call: TRBV5-1
clone_size: -
d_call: -
cdr3_nt: TGCGCCAGCAGACCCTCGAATCTCAGATCTGAAGCTTTCTTT
cdr3_aa: CASRPSNLRSEAFF

j_call: TRBJ2-7
v_call: TRBV29-1
clone_size: -
d_call: -
cdr3_nt: TGCAGCGTCGAAGGCCAGGGCTACGAGCAGTACTTC
cdr3_aa: CSVEGQGYEQYF

j_call: TRBJ1-5
v_call: TRBV6-5
clone_size: few
d_call: -
cdr3_nt: TGTGCCAGCAGTTCTGGAGGCAATCAGCCCCAGCATTTT
cdr3_aa: CASSSGGNQPQHF

j_call: TRBJ1-5
v_call: TRBV4-2
clone_size: -
d_call: -
cdr3_nt: TGTGCCAGCAGCCAAGGTCAGGTTCTCCATCAGCCCCAGCATTTT
cdr3_aa: CASSQGQVLHQPQHF

j_call: TRBJ2-7
v_call: TRBV4-1
clone_size: few
d_call: TRBD1
cdr3_nt: TGCGCCAGCAGCCATCTGACAGGGGGCACCTACGAGCAGTACTTC
cdr3_aa: CASSHLTGGTYEQYF

j_call: TRBJ1-2
v_call: TRBV9
clone_size: few
d_call: TRBD1
cdr3_nt: TGTGCCAGCAGCCGGGACAGCTATGGCTACACCTTC
cdr3_aa: CASSRDSYGYTF

j_call: TRBJ1-5
v_call: TRBV5-6
clone_size: -
d_call: -
cdr3_nt: TGTGCCAGCAGCTTGGCGGGGGTAGTGGATCAGCCCCAGCATTTT
cdr3_aa: CASSLAGVVDQPQHF

j_call: TRBJ2-1
v_call: TRBV7-8
clone_size: -
d_call: TRBD2
cdr3_nt: TGTGCCAGCAGCTTAGCACTAGCGCACAATGAGCAGTTCTTC
cdr3_aa: CASSLALAHNEQFF

j_call: TRBJ1-5
v_call: TRBV4-3
clone_size: -
d_call: TRBD1
cdr3_nt: TGCGCCAGCAGCCAAGAGGACAGGGGTGGTCAGCCCCAGCATTTT
cdr3_aa: CASSQEDRGGQPQHF

j_call: TRBJ1-1
v_call: TRBV13
clone_size: few
d_call: -
cdr3_nt: TGTGCCAGCAGCTTAACGAGGGGGTGGATCACTGAAGCTTTCTTT
cdr3_aa: CASSLTRGWITEAFF

j_call: TRBJ2-1
v_call: TRBV11-2
clone_size: few
d_call: TRBD1
cdr3_nt: TGTGCCAGCAGCTCGGTCGGAGGGACAGGGCCGTTCTTC
cdr3_aa: CASSSVGGTGPFF

j_call: TRBJ1-2
v_call: TRBV29-1
clone_size: few
d_call: -
cdr3_nt: TGCAGCGCATACAGACTATCCTCCTATGGCTACACCTTC
cdr3_aa: CSAYRLSSYGYTF

j_call: TRBJ1-1
v_call: TRBV5-1
clone_size: few
d_call: -
cdr3_nt: TGCGCCAGCAGCTCTCGGGAAGGGAACACTGAAGCTTTCTTT
cdr3_aa: CASSSREGNTEAFF

j_call: TRBJ1-5
v_call: TRBV7-2
clone_size: -
d_call: -
cdr3_nt: TGTGCCAGCAGCGCTTCAGGGATCGGGCAGCCCCAGCATTTT
cdr3_aa: CASSASGIGQPQHF

j_call: TRBJ2-2
v_call: TRBV7-9
clone_size: few
d_call: -
cdr3_nt: TGTGCCAGCAGCCAAGACATCACCGGGGAGCTGTTTTTT
cdr3_aa: CASSQDITGELFF

j_call: TRBJ2-2
v_call: TRBV5-1
clone_size: -
d_call: -
cdr3_nt: TGCGCCAGCAGCTCTAGAGACGGTTCAACCGGGGAGCTGTTTTTT
cdr3_aa: CASSSRDGSTGELFF

j_call: TRBJ1-6
v_call: TRBV9
clone_size: -
d_call: TRBD1
cdr3_nt: TGTGCCAGCAGCATTCGGACAGGGACTAATTCACCCCTCCACTTT
cdr3_aa: CASSIRTGTNSPLHF

j_call: TRBJ1-5
v_call: TRBV18
clone_size: -
d_call: TRBD1
cdr3_nt: TGTGCCAGCTCGCTAACTCCCGGGACAGGGGGGAATCAGCCCCAGCATTTT
cdr3_aa: CASSLTPGTGGNQPQHF

j_call: TRBJ2-7
v_call: TRBV28
clone_size: few
d_call: TRBD1
cdr3_nt: TGTGCCTGCCTGGGACAGGGGTTCTACGAGCAGTACTTC
cdr3_aa: CACLGQGFYEQYF

j_call: TRBJ1-4
v_call: TRBV11-2
clone_size: few
d_call: -
cdr3_nt: TGTGCCAGCAGCCGAGACAGGAGTAATGAAAAACTGTTTTTT
cdr3_aa: CASSRDRSNEKLFF

j_call: TRBJ2-2
v_call: TRBV15
clone_size: -
d_call: TRBD2
cdr3_nt: TGTGCCACCAGGCGGACTAGCGGGGGGTCGAACACCGGGGAGCTGTTTTTT
cdr3_aa: CATRRTSGGSNTGELFF

j_call: TRBJ2-7
v_call: TRBV25-1
clone_size: -
d_call: -
cdr3_nt: TGTGCCAGCAGTTCCCGGGGAGGGGGGGCCGGAGAGCAGTACTTC
cdr3_aa: CASSSRGGGAGEQYF

j_call: TRBJ2-7
v_call: TRBV18
clone_size: few
d_call: TRBD1
cdr3_nt: TGTGCCAGCTCAACGAGGACAGGGACCTACGAGCAGTACTTC
cdr3_aa: CASSTRTGTYEQYF

j_call: TRBJ2-3
v_call: TRBV7-2
clone_size: -
d_call: -
cdr3_nt: TGTGCCAGCAGCCCCCCCCTTAGCGTAGGGACAGATACGCAGTATTTT
cdr3_aa: CASSPPLSVGTDTQYF

j_call: TRBJ2-1
v_call: TRBV4-1
clone_size: -
d_call: -
cdr3_nt: TGCGCCAGCAGCCAAGGAGGAGGGAGTCAGTTCTTC
cdr3_aa: CASSQGGGSQFF

j_call: TRBJ2-3
v_call: TRBV6-5
clone_size: few
d_call: -
cdr3_nt: TGTGCCAGCAGTTACGTTGCGCCGAGCACAGATACGCAGTATTTT
cdr3_aa: CASSYVAPSTDTQYF

j_call: TRBJ2-3
v_call: TRBV2
clone_size: few
d_call: TRBD1
cdr3_nt: TGTGCCAGCAGTGTACAGGGGGCAATCAGCACAGATACGCAGTATTTT
cdr3_aa: CASSVQGAISTDTQYF

j_call: TRBJ2-1
v_call: TRBV12-5
clone_size: -
d_call: -
cdr3_nt: TGTGCTAGTGGTCTGTCGGAGGTAGATGAGCAGTTCTTC
cdr3_aa: CASGLSEVDEQFF

j_call: TRBJ2-3
v_call: TRBV5-4
clone_size: few
d_call: -
cdr3_nt: TGTGCCAGCAGCTTGCGAGTGTCTAGCACAGATACGCAGTATTTT
cdr3_aa: CASSLRVSSTDTQYF

j_call: TRBJ2-2
v_call: TRBV4-3
clone_size: -
d_call: TRBD2
cdr3_nt: TGCGCCAGCAGCCAAGAACAGACTAGCGGGGCTCTGAACACCGGGGAGCTGTTTTTT
cdr3_aa: CASSQEQTSGALNTGELFF

j_call: TRBJ1-6
v_call: TRBV2
clone_size: -
d_call: -
cdr3_nt: TGTGCCAGCAGCGAACAGAATTCACCCCTCCACTTT
cdr3_aa: CASSEQNSPLHF

j_call: TRBJ1-1
v_call: TRBV15
clone_size: few
d_call: TRBD1
cdr3_nt: TGTGCCACCAGAGGGGACAGGGTAAGGGGTGAAGCTTTCTTT
cdr3_aa: CATRGDRVRGEAFF

j_call: TRBJ2-3
v_call: TRBV9
clone_size: -
d_call: TRBD2
cdr3_nt: TGTGCCAGCAGGCCTGGGACTAGCGGGGGCTATAGCACAGATACGCAGTATTTT
cdr3_aa: CASRPGTSGGYSTDTQYF

j_call: TRBJ2-7
v_call: TRBV11-2
clone_size: few
d_call: TRBD1
cdr3_nt: TGTGCCAGCAGCTCGAGGACAGGGTTACACGAGCAGTACTTC
cdr3_aa: CASSSRTGLHEQYF

j_call: TRBJ2-6
v_call: TRBV23-1
clone_size: few
d_call: -
cdr3_nt: TGCGCCAGCAGTCAAGCAGGCTCTGGGGCCAACGTCCTGACTTTC
cdr3_aa: CASSQAGSGANVLTF

j_call: TRBJ1-1
v_call: TRBV7-9
clone_size: few
d_call: TRBD1
cdr3_nt: TGTGCCAGCAGCTTGGGACAGGGTTTGAACACTGAAGCTTTCTTT
cdr3_aa: CASSLGQGLNTEAFF

j_call: TRBJ2-3
v_call: TRBV2
clone_size: -
d_call: -
cdr3_nt: TGTGCCAGCAGTGAGGTCATAGACACAGATACGCAGTATTTT
cdr3_aa: CASSEVIDTDTQYF

j_call: TRBJ1-4
v_call: TRBV6-5
clone_size: -
d_call: TRBD1
cdr3_nt: TGTGCCAGCAGTCGGTCCCGGGACAGATATGAAAAACTGTTTTTT
cdr3_aa: CASSRSRDRYEKLFF

j_call: TRBJ1-2
v_call: TRBV29-1
clone_size: -
d_call: -
cdr3_nt: TGCAGCACTACATCACCCTCCAATGGCTACACCTTC
cdr3_aa: CSTTSPSNGYTF

j_call: TRBJ1-1
v_call: TRBV28
clone_size: -
d_call: -
cdr3_nt: TGTGCCAGCAGTCCCCCGGCCGGGGACACTGAAGCTTTCTTT
cdr3_aa: CASSPPAGDTEAFF